Listed here are 3 T cell receptor beta chains from one sample, sequenced in a study of graft-versus-host responses after intestinal transplantation. The table came from immunoSEQ multiplex PCR; TCRdb's copy has only in-frame clones and leaves some out. The data show 35,000 to 45,000 clones, with more than 90% seen just once and less than 0.85% held by the top ten. The sample in question was PBMCs, obtained 16 days after intestinal transplant. These receptors all stem from a human patient who received an intestinal transplant, so some T cells may come from the graft donor.

This clone was seen a single time. V is TRBV18 and J is TRBJ2-2, with TRBD2 identical over 10 bases. Germline V gives CDR1 KGHSH, CDR2 LQKENI. The CDR3 is 16 amino acids. V lost 0 bases to trimming and J lost 6 bases; unmatched junction nucleotides: 4. DNA of the CDR3: TGTGCCAGCTCACCACCCGGGACTAGCGTTCCCGGGGAGCTGTTTTTT. Amino acid sequence: CASSPPGTSVPGELFF. Drawing the rest from reference TRBV18 and TRBJ2-2, the complete variable domain is NAGVMQNPRHLVRRRGQEARLRCSPMKGHSHVYWYRQLPEEGLKFMVYLQKENIIDESGMPKERFSAEFPKEGPSILRIQQVVRGDSAAYFCASSPPGTSVPGELFFGEGSRLTVL.

This chain uses TRBV5-4 with TRBJ1-1; TRBD1 is a possible D gene (6 bases). V lost 1 base and J lost 1, with 14 bases in between. CDR1 SGHNT and CDR2 YYREEE come from the germline V gene (reference sequence). This CDR3 has 16 residues. The CDR3: CASSLRGGPGNTEAFF. For the CDR3, the DNA is TGTGCCAGCAGCTTGAGGGGGGGGCCAGGGAACACTGAAGCTTTCTTT.

Notes on this clone: The sample contains more than one DNA sequence encoding this CDR3. The V and J genes are TRBV4-2 and TRBJ1-6; D gene uncertain. Looked up from germline, CDR1 is LGHNA and CDR2 is YNFKEQ. This CDR3 has 16 amino acids. Trimming pared 6 bases from V and 4 bases from J, leaving 16 bases between. CDR3 in amino acids: CASSIRLYTYNSPLHF. In DNA, the CDR3 is TGTGCCAGCAGTATCAGGTTATACACATATAATTCACCCCTCCACTTT.